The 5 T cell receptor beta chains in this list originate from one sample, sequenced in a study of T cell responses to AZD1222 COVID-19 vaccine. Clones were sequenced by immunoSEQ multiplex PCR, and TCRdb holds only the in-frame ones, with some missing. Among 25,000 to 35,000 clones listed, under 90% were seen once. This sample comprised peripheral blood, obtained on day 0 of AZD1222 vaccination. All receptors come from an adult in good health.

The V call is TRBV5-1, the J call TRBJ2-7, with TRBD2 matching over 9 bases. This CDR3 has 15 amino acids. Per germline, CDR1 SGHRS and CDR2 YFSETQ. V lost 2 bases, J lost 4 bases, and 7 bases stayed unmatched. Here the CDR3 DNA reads TGCGCCAGCAGCTTAGGCCTAGCGGGGTCATACGAGCAGTACTTC. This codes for CASSLGLAGSYEQYF.

This chain's CDR3 is CSAPLAGQETQYF. The CDR3 DNA reads as TGCAGCGCTCCTCTAGCGGGGCAAGAGACCCAGTACTTC. The chain couples TRBV29-1 to TRBJ2-5; the match to TRBD2 covers 9 bases. Germline V gene data show CDR1 as SQVTM and CDR2 as ANQGSEA. With 7 bases clipped from V and 2 bases from J, the junction kept 5 bases outside the gene matches. The CDR3 length is 13 residues.

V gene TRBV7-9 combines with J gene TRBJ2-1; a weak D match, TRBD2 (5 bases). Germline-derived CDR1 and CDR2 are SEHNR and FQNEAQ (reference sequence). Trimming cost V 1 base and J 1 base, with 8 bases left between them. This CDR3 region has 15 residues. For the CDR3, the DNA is TGTGCCAGCAGCTTAGAGGGAGCTTCCTACAATGAGCAGTTCTTC. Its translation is CASSLEGASYNEQFF.

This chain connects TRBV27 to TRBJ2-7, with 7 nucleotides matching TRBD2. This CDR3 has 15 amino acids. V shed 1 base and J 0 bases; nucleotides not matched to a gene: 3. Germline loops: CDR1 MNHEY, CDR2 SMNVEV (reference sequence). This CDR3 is CASSLLGGSSYEQYF. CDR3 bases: TGTGCCAGCAGTTTATTGGGCGGGAGCTCCTACGAGCAGTACTTC.

The CDR3: CAISEVFSGYNEQFF. In DNA form, the CDR3 reads TGTGCCATCAGTGAGGTTTTTAGCGGGTACAATGAGCAGTTCTTC. The chain carries TRBV10-3 and TRBJ2-1, with 7 bases identical to TRBD2. This CDR3 has 15 residues. Germline V gene sequence: CDR1 ENHRY, CDR2 SYGVKD. Trimming cost V 2 bases and J 4 bases; bases outside gene matches: 5.